Each of the 21 T cell receptor beta chains below was sequenced from the same sample in a study of T cells in Graves' hyperthyroidism and ophthalmopathy. The CDR3 regions of TCR beta were amplified from RNA transcripts. HTBI primers drove first-round RT-PCR of the TCR CDR3. One entry per CDR3 protein results from TCRdb running MiXCR on the multiplex PCR reads. The table shows about 660,000 distinct CDR3 sequences, with about 45% occurring only once. Sequenced material: peripheral blood or thyroid tissue (not recorded which). These receptors all stem from an adult man with Graves' disease, either hyperthyroidism or ophthalmopathy (not recorded which).

The V gene is TRBV12-3 or TRBV12-4, the J gene TRBJ2-7; TRBD1 matches at 9 bases. The CDR3 has 14 amino acids. Trimming removed 6 bases from V and 3 bases from J; junction bases left unmatched: 6. The CDR3 nucleotides read TGTGCCAGCAGCCACAGGGGGCTAGACTACGAGCAGTACTTC. The encoded protein is CASSHRGLDYEQYF.

The rearrangement joins TRBV25-1 to TRBJ2-5; 9 positions match TRBD2. This CDR3 comprises 15 residues. CDR1 is MGHDK, CDR2 SYGVNS, per germline. V gave up 2 bases and J gave up 5 bases; unmatched junction bases: 6. The CDR3 sequence: CASSEVGGGAETQYF. CDR3 nucleotide sequence: TGTGCCAGCAGTGAAGTGGGCGGGGGGGCCGAGACCCAGTACTTC. Full variable domain (missing parts from reference TRBV25-1 and TRBJ2-5): EADIYQTPRYLVIGTGKKITLECSQTMGHDKMYWYQQDPGMELHLIHYSYGVNSTEKGDLSSESTVSRIRTEHFPLTLESARPSHTSQYLCASSEVGGGAETQYFGPGTRLLVL.

The chain combines TRBV29-1 with TRBJ2-7, with TRBD2 matching over 7 bases. The CDR3 totals 9 residues. Germline assignment: CDR1 SQVTM and CDR2 ANQGSEA. J gave up 9 bases and V 8 bases, and 4 bases lay outside the gene matches. CDR3 DNA: TGCAGCTTAGCGGGCCGGCAGTACTTC. Its protein is CSLAGRQYF.

In its sample, this clonotype was seen a few times. The chain joins TRBV20-1 to TRBJ2-7, with D perhaps TRBD1 or TRBD2 (5 bases each). This CDR3 has 15 residues. With 6 bases removed from V and 1 base from J, the gap between germline ends came to 19 bases. Germline loops: CDR1 DFQATT, CDR2 SNEGSKA (reference sequence). In DNA form, the CDR3 reads TGCAGTGCGTATCGGGGCTCCTTGGGGTCCTACGAGCAGTACTTC. Amino acid sequence: CSAYRGSLGSYEQYF.

This clonotype was seen just once. V is TRBV2 and J is TRBJ1-2; the D is unclear. The germline gives CDR1 SNHLY, CDR2 FYNNEI. This CDR3 is 13 amino acids long. V lost 3 bases to trimming and J lost 8 bases, with 13 bases between them. In DNA, the CDR3 is TGTGCCAGCAGTGAGGCTTATGGGCCGGGCTACACCTTC. Residues: CASSEAYGPGYTF.

For this clonotype: With a much larger clone just one base away, this may be a read error. The chain employs TRBV7-8 and TRBJ1-4; D remains ambiguous. Trimming left V 7 bases short and J 3 bases short, with 9 bases between. This CDR3 is 13 amino acids long. Germline V gene lookup returns CDR1 SGHVS and CDR2 FQNEAQ. The CDR3 spells CASNAAANEKLFF. The CDR3 DNA reads as TGTGCCAGCAACGCCGCAGCTAATGAAAAACTGTTTTTT.

The V gene is TRBV15, the J gene TRBJ2-1; the match to TRBD1 covers 7 bases. Germline V CDR1 and CDR2: LNHNV, YYDKDF (reference sequence). J was trimmed by 0 bases and V by 0 bases; bases with no gene match: 5. This CDR3 is 17 amino acids long. The CDR3 bases are TGTGCCACCAGCAGAGATGGGGACAGCAGCTCCTACAATGAGCAGTTCTTC. Protein product: CATSRDGDSSSYNEQFF.

This clonotype has at least ten counts. This chain uses TRBV15 with TRBJ1-2, with 7 nucleotides matching TRBD1. Trimming cost V 4 bases and J 2 bases; bases outside gene matches: 4. CDR3 length equals 14 residues. CDR1 is LNHNV and CDR2 is YYDKDF in the germline V gene (reference sequence). The CDR3 is CATSKKGQNYGYTF. The CDR3 DNA reads as TGTGCCACCAGCAAAAAGGGACAGAACTATGGCTACACCTTC.

This clonotype was observed many times. The chain links TRBV29-1 to TRBJ2-2; the match to TRBD1 covers 10 bases. This CDR3 region has 15 residues. The junction had 6 bases not matched to a gene; V was cut back by 4 bases and J by 4 bases. In germline, CDR1 is SQVTM, CDR2 ANQGSEA. The CDR3 DNA is TGCAGCGTTGGCCGACAGGGGGCGGGCACCGGGGAGCTGTTTTTT. It codes for CSVGRQGAGTGELFF.

J is TRBJ2-7 and V is TRBV7-2, with D perhaps TRBD2 (7 bases). V was pared by 3 bases and J by 1 base, with 16 bases between. The CDR3 consists of 16 residues. In germline, CDR1 is SGHTA, CDR2 FQGNSA. CDR3 bases: TGTGCCAGCAGCTTGGCTGCGGGGGCCGATTCCTACGAGCAGTACTTC. Translation: CASSLAAGADSYEQYF. The variable domain in full, with the rest retrieved from reference TRBV7-2 and TRBJ2-7, is GAGVSQSPSNKVTEKGKDVELRCDPISGHTALYWYRQSLGQGLEFLIYFQGNSAPDKSGLPSDRFSAERTGGSVSTLTIQRTQQEDSAVYLCASSLAAGADSYEQYFGPGTRLTVT.

The V gene is TRBV2, the J gene TRBJ1-4, with a possible D match to TRBD1 (5 bases). CDR3 length equals 15 residues. Germline CDR1 is SNHLY and CDR2 is FYNNEI. V lost 2 bases and J 2 bases, leaving 9 bases between the germline ends. CDR3 sequence: CASSETRGTNEKLFF. The CDR3 DNA follows: TGTGCCAGCAGTGAAACGAGGGGTACTAATGAAAAACTGTTTTTT. The variable domain in full, completed from reference TRBV2 and TRBJ1-4, reads EPEVTQTPSHQVTQMGQEVILRCVPISNHLYFYWYRQILGQKVEFLVSFYNNEISEKSEIFDDQFSVERPDGSNFTLKIRSTKLEDSAMYFCASSETRGTNEKLFFGSGTQLSVL.

The chain links TRBV5-1 to TRBJ1-2; D call uncertain. The CDR3 consists of 13 residues. Germline V lookup: CDR1 SGHRS, CDR2 YFSETQ. Between the trimmed V and J ends, which lost 0 bases and 8 bases, there was a span of 11 bases. The CDR3 sequence: CASSLVGYSGYTF. The CDR3 region has the DNA TGCGCCAGCAGCTTGGTTGGCTATTCGGGCTACACCTTC. Combining the CDR3 with reference TRBV5-1 and TRBJ1-2 gives the whole variable domain KAGVTQTPRYLIKTRGQQVTLSCSPISGHRSVSWYQQTPGQGLQFLFEYFSETQRNKGNFPGRFSGRQFSNSRSEMNVSTLELGDSALYLCASSLVGYSGYTFGSGTRLTVV.

The V gene is TRBV10-3, the J gene TRBJ2-5; D may be TRBD1 (6 bases). From germline, CDR1 is ENHRY and CDR2 SYGVKD. The length of the CDR3 is 12 residues. Trimming removed 10 bases at V and 9 bases at J, with 18 bases between. CDR3 region: CASSQGPRAQYF. CDR3 in DNA: TGTGCCAGCAGCCAGGGGCCCAGGGCCCAGTACTTC.

Note on this clonotype: An end of the junction differs from the germline gene, which may be a read error. This chain joins TRBV29-1 and TRBJ1-1; weak D call: TRBD1 (6 bases). The CDR3 totals 10 residues. Per germline, CDR1 SQVTM and CDR2 ANQGSEA. CDR3: CSVRGGDNGF. The CDR3 DNA reads as TGCAGCGTTAGGGGTGGGGACAATGGCTTT.

The chain employs TRBV20-1 and TRBJ1-2; D remains unclear. CDR1 is DFQATT, CDR2 SNEGSKA, per germline (reference sequence). This CDR3 contains 17 residues. Trimming left V 1 base short and J 8 bases short, with 26 bases between. CDR3 sequence: CSARVLQIDWSVYGYTF. Here the CDR3 DNA reads TGCAGTGCTAGAGTACTGCAAATAGACTGGTCGGTGTACGGCTACACCTTC.

In its sample, this clonotype was seen a few times. V and J are TRBV20-1 and TRBJ1-6; D is ambiguous. The V gene lost 6 bases and the J gene lost 7 bases, with 19 bases spanning the gap. There are 15 residues in the CDR3. Looked up from germline, CDR1 is DFQATT and CDR2 is SNEGSKA (reference sequence). This CDR3 is CSAGPDSGINSPLHF. As DNA, the CDR3 is TGCAGTGCCGGACCGGATAGTGGCATCAATTCACCCCTCCACTTT.

The chain uses TRBV7-9 and TRBJ1-2; D is uncertain. V lost 0 bases and J lost 4, with 12 bases in between. Per germline, CDR1 SEHNR and CDR2 FQNEAQ (reference sequence). The CDR3 extends over 15 amino acids. The CDR3 here is CASSLAISESYGYTF. In nucleotides, the CDR3 is TGTGCCAGCAGCTTAGCCATCAGTGAGTCCTATGGCTACACCTTC.

The V call is TRBV29-1, the J call TRBJ2-5; TRBD2 is a possible D gene (5 bases). CDR3 length equals 14 residues. V was cut by 7 bases and J by 1 base, with 16 bases left in between. Germline assignment: CDR1 SQVTM and CDR2 ANQGSEA. DNA of the CDR3: TGCAGCGCAAAACCTGGGAGTTCCCAAGAGACCCAGTACTTC. Encoded protein: CSAKPGSSQETQYF.

This clonotype has just a few counts. This chain connects TRBV7-9 to TRBJ2-7; 10 bases agree with TRBD2. The V segment lost 6 bases and the J segment 1 base; nucleotides outside the gene matches: 9. Germline lookup yields CDR1 SEHNR and CDR2 FQNEAQ (reference sequence). The CDR3 has 16 amino acids. The CDR3 reads CASSYSGTSVSYEQYF. CDR3 bases: TGTGCCAGCAGTTACTCCGGGACTAGCGTGTCCTACGAGCAGTACTTC.

Details on this clonotype: The CDR3 does not end in the conserved phenylalanine or tryptophan, so this is likely a read error. No DNA is shown, since the ends of the CDR3 on it are uncertain; the CDR3 is the one TCRdb lists. The chain recombines TRBV10-3 with TRBJ1-3. The germline gives CDR1 ENHRY, CDR2 SYGVKD. The CDR3 spans 9 amino acids, including both terminal residues. The CDR3: CAIMSGLKT.

This clonotype occurred many times. Here the CDR3 reads CSARDRRNSPLHF. CDR3 DNA sequence: TGCAGTGCTAGGGACCGACGCAATTCACCCCTCCACTTT. The gene calls are TRBV20-1 and TRBJ1-6; D is unclear. CDR3 length: 13 residues. CDR1 and CDR2 from the germline V gene are DFQATT and SNEGSKA (reference sequence). V dropped 3 bases and J dropped 7 bases, with 10 bases sitting between them.